These 13 T cell receptor beta chains share one sample of origin, sequenced in a study of Ad26.COV2.S vaccination and SARS-CoV-2 variants. Treatment denoted: around 19 received Ad26.COV2.S at low or high dose, single or two shots; roughly 5 received placebo; per-sample allocation not given. Samples came from day 63 after the first vaccine or placebo injection. Data came from immunoSEQ multiplex PCR; TCRdb stores just in-frame clones and leaves some out. This table holds about 420,000 clones, 88% found once. The starting material was peripheral blood, obtained in a trial of Ad26.COV2.S vaccine versus placebo. The receptors were gathered from a person aged 18 to 65 who received the Ad26.COV2.S COVID-19 vaccine or a placebo.

This clone was counted a single time. The chain employs TRBV19 and TRBJ1-5, with TRBD1 identical over 8 bases. Germline V lookup: CDR1 LNHDA, CDR2 SQIVND (reference sequence). Trimming at V came to 6 bases and at J to 4 bases, leaving 2 bases not matched to a gene. This CDR3 is 13 amino acids long. The CDR3 sequence is CASRDRVNQPQHF. CDR3 sequence (DNA): TGTGCCAGTAGGGACAGGGTAAATCAGCCCCAGCATTTT.

The V and J genes are TRBV7-4 and TRBJ2-7, with TRBD1 matching over 8 bases. The CDR3 is 16 amino acids. V lost 0 bases, J lost 5 bases, and 9 bases stayed unmatched. The germline V gene has CDR1 SGHVT and CDR2 SQSDAQ. The CDR3 sequence is CASSLARDRGRNEQYF. The CDR3 DNA is TGTGCCAGCAGCTTAGCGCGAGACAGGGGTCGGAACGAGCAGTACTTC.

This rearrangement joins TRBV5-1 to TRBJ2-1; D is undetermined. V dropped 4 bases and J dropped 8 bases, with 13 bases sitting between them. This CDR3 contains 13 residues. Germline-derived CDR1 and CDR2 are SGHRS and YFSETQ. The CDR3, as DNA: TGCGCCAGCAGCCCCCCCCTGGGTGATGAGCAGTTCTTC. It specifies CASSPPLGDEQFF. Full variable domain (rest looked up from reference TRBV5-1 and TRBJ2-1): KAGVTQTPRYLIKTRGQQVTLSCSPISGHRSVSWYQQTPGQGLQFLFEYFSETQRNKGNFPGRFSGRQFSNSRSEMNVSTLELGDSALYLCASSPPLGDEQFFGPGTRLTVL.

This rearrangement joins TRBV7-2 to TRBJ1-1; tentative D call: TRBD1 (6 bases). The CDR3 loop spans 15 amino acids. Germline CDR1 is SGHTA and CDR2 is FQGNSA. V gave up 4 bases and J gave up 1 base, with 13 bases separating them. The CDR3 sequence is CASSSFGGPNTEAFF. CDR3 DNA sequence: TGTGCCAGCAGCTCGTTTGGGGGCCCGAACACTGAAGCTTTCTTT.

This chain links TRBV19 with TRBJ2-2; a weak D match, TRBD2 (6 bases). V was pared by 10 bases and J by 5 bases, with 14 bases between. The length of the CDR3 is 13 residues. Germline V gene data show CDR1 as LNHDA and CDR2 as SQIVND (reference sequence). The CDR3: CATELAPTGELFF. The CDR3 coding sequence is TGTGCCACTGAACTAGCACCGACCGGGGAGCTGTTTTTT.

J is TRBJ2-7 and V is TRBV6-6; unclear D gene. The CDR3 is made up of 13 amino acids. Trimming pared 0 bases from V and 2 bases from J, leaving 5 bases between. Germline V gene data show CDR1 as MNHNY and CDR2 as SVGAGI (reference sequence). This CDR3 reads CASSYSGTYEQYF. The CDR3 DNA follows: TGTGCCAGCAGTTACTCTGGGACCTACGAGCAGTACTTC.

The chain recombines TRBV11-2 with TRBJ1-2; 8 positions agree with TRBD1. This CDR3 has 14 amino acids. The germline CDR1 and CDR2 sequences are SGHAT and FQNNGV. V trimming: 5 bases; J trimming: 5 bases; junction bases outside the gene matches: 7. The CDR3 region is CASSAGGRLYGYTF. In DNA form, the CDR3 reads TGTGCCAGCAGCGCAGGGGGCAGACTTTATGGCTACACCTTC.

The CDR3 reads CAITVPQGDYEQYF. The CDR3 DNA follows: TGTGCCATCACCGTCCCCCAGGGGGACTACGAGCAGTACTTC. V is TRBV10-3 and J is TRBJ2-7, with 7 bases that match TRBD1. This CDR3 contains 14 residues. Germline-derived CDR1 and CDR2 are ENHRY and SYGVKD. V lost 7 bases and J lost 3; bases outside the gene matches: 9.

Points on this clone: The sample carries other DNA sequences with the same CDR3. The chain uses TRBV3-1 (or the pseudogene TRBV3-2) and TRBJ2-7; D might be TRBD1 or TRBD2, each matching 5 bases. Germline loops: CDR1 LGHDT, CDR2 YNNKEL (reference sequence). Trimming took 2 bases from V and 3 from J, leaving 11 bases between them. This CDR3 comprises 14 residues. The CDR3 here is CASSQWDGNYEQYF. The CDR3 nucleotides read TGTGCCAGCAGCCAATGGGACGGAAACTACGAGCAGTACTTC.

The chain employs TRBV7-2 and TRBJ1-5, with a possible D match to TRBD1 (6 bases). CDR1 is SGHTA, CDR2 FQGNSA, per germline. This CDR3 has 14 residues. V lost 5 bases and J lost 2, with 10 bases in between. CDR3 region: CASSGQRGNQPQHF. CDR3 bases: TGTGCCAGCAGCGGACAGAGGGGCAATCAGCCCCAGCATTTT.

The rearrangement uses TRBV9 and TRBJ1-4; possibly TRBD1 for D (6 bases). Germline CDR1 and CDR2: SGDLS and YYNGEE. The V end lost 0 bases, the J end lost 3 bases, and 12 bases lay between the germline ends. The length of the CDR3 is 16 residues. The CDR3 protein is CASSVAGVGANEKLFF. The DNA of the CDR3 is TGTGCCAGCAGCGTAGCAGGGGTTGGGGCTAATGAAAAACTGTTTTTT.

V gene TRBV18 combines with J gene TRBJ2-5; 7 positions match TRBD1. CDR3 size: 15 residues. V lost 7 bases, J lost 5 bases, and 13 bases stayed unmatched. Germline assignment: CDR1 KGHSH and CDR2 LQKENI. For the CDR3, the DNA is TGTGCCAGCTGGTTGGAACAGGGGAAGATGGAGACCCAGTACTTC. This encodes CASWLEQGKMETQYF.

This clone has a single count. This CDR3 is CASSFGLAGNQETQYF. The CDR3 region has the DNA TGTGCCAGCAGCTTTGGACTAGCAGGGAATCAAGAGACCCAGTACTTC. V gene TRBV7-8 combines with J gene TRBJ2-5; 8 bases align to TRBD2. CDR1 SGHVS and CDR2 FQNEAQ come from the germline V gene. This CDR3 contains 16 residues. Trimming at V came to 3 bases and at J to 2 bases, leaving 8 bases not matched to a gene.